This T cell receptor beta chain emerged from a study of blood T cell repertoires in COVID-19. Across the study: Acute and convalescent COVID-19 samples came from the United States, Italy and Spain.

Authors' processing steps: Amplified reference gene primers provided the basis for estimating nucleated cell counts. TCRdb keeps only in-frame clones here, not all; method: immunoSEQ multiplex PCR. The V and J calls and clone size come from that table; D and trimming were worked out from the DNA. The sample holds 120,000 or so clones, more than 75% seen once. The V gene's germline CDR1 is SGHRS and CDR2 YFSETQ. J lost 7 bases, V lost 2 bases, and 12 bases had no gene match. The CDR3 sequence is 17 residues long. The chain recombines TRBV5-1 with TRBJ1-6, with 7 nucleotides matching TRBD1. The sequencing sample was made of peripheral blood. This receptor was obtained from an older woman with acute or convalescent COVID-19. CDR3 amino acids: CASSFLPGQMGNSPLHF. In DNA, the CDR3 is TGCGCCAGCAGCTTCCTACCGGGACAGATGGGGAATTCACCCCTCCACTTT.